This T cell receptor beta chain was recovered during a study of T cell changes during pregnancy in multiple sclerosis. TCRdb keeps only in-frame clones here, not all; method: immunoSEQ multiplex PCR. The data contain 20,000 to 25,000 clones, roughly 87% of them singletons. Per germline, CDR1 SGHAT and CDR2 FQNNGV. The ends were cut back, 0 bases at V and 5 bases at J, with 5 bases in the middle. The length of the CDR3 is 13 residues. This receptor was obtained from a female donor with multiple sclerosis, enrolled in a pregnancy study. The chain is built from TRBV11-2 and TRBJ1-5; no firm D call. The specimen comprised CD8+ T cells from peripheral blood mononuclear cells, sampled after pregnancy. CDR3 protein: CASSLETDQPQHF. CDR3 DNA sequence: TGTGCCAGCAGCTTAGAAACGGATCAGCCCCAGCATTTT.